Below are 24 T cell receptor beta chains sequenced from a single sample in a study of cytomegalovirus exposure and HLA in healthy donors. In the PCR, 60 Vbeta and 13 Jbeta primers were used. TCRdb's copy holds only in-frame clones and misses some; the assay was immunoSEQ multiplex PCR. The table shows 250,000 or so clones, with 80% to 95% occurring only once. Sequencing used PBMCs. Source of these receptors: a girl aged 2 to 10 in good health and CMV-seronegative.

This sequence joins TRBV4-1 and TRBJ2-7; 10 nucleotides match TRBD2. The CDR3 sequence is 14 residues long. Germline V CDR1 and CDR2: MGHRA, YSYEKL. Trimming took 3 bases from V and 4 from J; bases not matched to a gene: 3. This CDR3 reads CASSHSSGGYEQYF. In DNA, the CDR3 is TGCGCCAGCAGCCACAGTAGCGGGGGGTACGAGCAGTACTTC.

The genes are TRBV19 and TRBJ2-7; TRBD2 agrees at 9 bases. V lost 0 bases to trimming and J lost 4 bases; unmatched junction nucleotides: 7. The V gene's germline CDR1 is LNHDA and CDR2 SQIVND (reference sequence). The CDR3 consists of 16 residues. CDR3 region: CASSIDGLAGSYEQYF. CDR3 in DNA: TGTGCCAGTAGTATAGACGGGCTAGCGGGGAGTTACGAGCAGTACTTC.

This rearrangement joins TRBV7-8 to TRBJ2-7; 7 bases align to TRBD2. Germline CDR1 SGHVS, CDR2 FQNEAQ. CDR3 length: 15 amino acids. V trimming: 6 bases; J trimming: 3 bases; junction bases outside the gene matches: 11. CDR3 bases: TGTGCCAGCAGTCCCCTGTCGCTAGCGGACTACGAGCAGTACTTC. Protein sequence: CASSPLSLADYEQYF.

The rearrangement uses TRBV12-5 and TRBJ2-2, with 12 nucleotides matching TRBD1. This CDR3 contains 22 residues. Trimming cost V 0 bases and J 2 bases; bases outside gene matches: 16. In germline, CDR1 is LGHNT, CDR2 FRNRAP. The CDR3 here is CASGLVLGTGGIRRINTGELFF. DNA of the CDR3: TGTGCTAGTGGTTTGGTACTGGGGACAGGGGGCATCCGTAGAATAAACACCGGGGAGCTGTTTTTT. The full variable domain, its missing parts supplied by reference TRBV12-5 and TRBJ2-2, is DARVTQTPRHKVTEMGQEVTMRCQPILGHNTVFWYRQTMMQGLELLAYFRNRAPLDDSGMPKDRFSAEMPDATLATLKIQPSEPRDSAVYFCASGLVLGTGGIRRINTGELFFGEGSRLTVL.

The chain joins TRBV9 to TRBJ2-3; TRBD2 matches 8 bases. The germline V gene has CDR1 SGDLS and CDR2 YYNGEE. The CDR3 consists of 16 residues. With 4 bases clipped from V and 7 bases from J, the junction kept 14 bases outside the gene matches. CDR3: CASSPGASGLRNTQYF. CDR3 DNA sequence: TGTGCCAGCAGCCCCGGTGCTAGCGGGTTGAGGAATACGCAGTATTTT.

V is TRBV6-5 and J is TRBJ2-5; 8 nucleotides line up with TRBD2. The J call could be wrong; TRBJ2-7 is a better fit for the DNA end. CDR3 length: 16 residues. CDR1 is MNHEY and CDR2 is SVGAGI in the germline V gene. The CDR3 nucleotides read TGTGCCAGCAGTTACTTGAGCGGGGGCCTCTCCTACGAGCAGTACTTC. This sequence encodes CASSYLSGGLSYEQYF.

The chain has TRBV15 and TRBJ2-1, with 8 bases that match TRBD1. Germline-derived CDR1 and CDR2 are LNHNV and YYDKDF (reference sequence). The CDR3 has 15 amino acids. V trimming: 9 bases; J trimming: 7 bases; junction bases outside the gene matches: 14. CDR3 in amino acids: CATRPTQGVLNEQFF. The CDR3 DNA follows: TGTGCCACGAGACCCACACAGGGGGTTCTTAATGAGCAGTTCTTC.

CDR3 amino acids: CASTPAAGVAGLREQYF. The CDR3 region has the DNA TGTGCCAGCACCCCCGCGGCGGGGGTAGCCGGGCTTCGCGAGCAGTACTTC. The gene calls are TRBV28 and TRBJ2-7, with 7 bases identical to TRBD2. Germline CDR1 is MDHEN and CDR2 is SYDVKM. The CDR3 has 17 amino acids. After removal of 7 bases from V and 6 bases from J, the junction contained 21 bases not matched to a gene.

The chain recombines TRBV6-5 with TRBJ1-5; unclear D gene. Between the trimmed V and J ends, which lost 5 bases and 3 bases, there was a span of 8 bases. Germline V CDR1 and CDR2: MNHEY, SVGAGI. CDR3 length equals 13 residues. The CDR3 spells CASSRTINQPQHF. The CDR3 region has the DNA TGTGCCAGCAGTAGGACTATCAATCAGCCCCAGCATTTT.

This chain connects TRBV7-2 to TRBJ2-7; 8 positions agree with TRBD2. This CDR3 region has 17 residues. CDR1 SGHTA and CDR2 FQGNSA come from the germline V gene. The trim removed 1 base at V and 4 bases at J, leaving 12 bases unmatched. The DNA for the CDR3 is TGTGCCAGCAGCTTAGTAGCGGGGTTGTGGGTCCGTTACGAGCAGTACTTC. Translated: CASSLVAGLWVRYEQYF.

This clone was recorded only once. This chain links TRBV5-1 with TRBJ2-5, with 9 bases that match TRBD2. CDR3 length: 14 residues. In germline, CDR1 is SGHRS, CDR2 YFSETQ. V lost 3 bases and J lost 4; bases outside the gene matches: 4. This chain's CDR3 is CASSSLAGGETQYF. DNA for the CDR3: TGCGCCAGCAGCTCACTAGCGGGCGGAGAGACCCAGTACTTC. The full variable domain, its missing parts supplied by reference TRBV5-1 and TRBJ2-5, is KAGVTQTPRYLIKTRGQQVTLSCSPISGHRSVSWYQQTPGQGLQFLFEYFSETQRNKGNFPGRFSGRQFSNSRSEMNVSTLELGDSALYLCASSSLAGGETQYFGPGTRLLVL.

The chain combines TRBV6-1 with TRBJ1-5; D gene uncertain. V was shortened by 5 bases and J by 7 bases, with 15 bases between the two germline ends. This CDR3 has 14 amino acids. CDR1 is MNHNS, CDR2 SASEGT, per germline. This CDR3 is CASSQQLGGQPQHF. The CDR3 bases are TGTGCCAGCAGTCAACAATTGGGCGGGCAGCCCCAGCATTTT.

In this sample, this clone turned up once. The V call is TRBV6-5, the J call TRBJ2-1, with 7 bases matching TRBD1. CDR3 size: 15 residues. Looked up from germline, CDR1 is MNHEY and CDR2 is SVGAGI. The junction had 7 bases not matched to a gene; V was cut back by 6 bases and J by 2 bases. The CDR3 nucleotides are TGTGCCAGCAGGTCCGGTCAGGGGGCCTACAATGAGCAGTTCTTC. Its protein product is CASRSGQGAYNEQFF.

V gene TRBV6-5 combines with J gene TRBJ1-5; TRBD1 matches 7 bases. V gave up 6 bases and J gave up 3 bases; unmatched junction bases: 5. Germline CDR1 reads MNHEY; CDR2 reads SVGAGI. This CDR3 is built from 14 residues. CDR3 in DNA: TGTGCCAGCAGACGCGGACAGGACAATCAGCCCCAGCATTTT. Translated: CASRRGQDNQPQHF.

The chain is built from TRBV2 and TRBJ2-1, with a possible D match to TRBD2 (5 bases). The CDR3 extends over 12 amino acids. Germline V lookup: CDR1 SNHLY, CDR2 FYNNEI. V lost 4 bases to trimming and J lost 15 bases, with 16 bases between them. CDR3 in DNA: TGTGCCAGCAGTGGAGAGGGAGTAGTTCGGTTCTTC. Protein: CASSGEGVVRFF.

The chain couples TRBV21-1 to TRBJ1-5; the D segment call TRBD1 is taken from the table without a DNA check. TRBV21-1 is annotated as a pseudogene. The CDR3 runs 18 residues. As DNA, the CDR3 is TGTGCCAGCAGCAAGGACCCGGGACAGGTCCGTACAAATCAGCCCCAGCATTTT. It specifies CASSKDPGQVRTNQPQHF.

The CDR3 loop is CASSPGGGLAGSTGELFF. The CDR3 nucleotides are TGTGCCAGCAGCCCCGGAGGGGGACTAGCGGGGAGCACCGGGGAGCTGTTTTTT. The chain recombines TRBV7-9 with TRBJ2-2; 13 nucleotides align to TRBD2. J gave up 4 bases and V 5 bases, and 10 bases lay outside the gene matches. Germline lookup yields CDR1 SEHNR and CDR2 FQNEAQ (reference sequence). This CDR3 has 18 residues.

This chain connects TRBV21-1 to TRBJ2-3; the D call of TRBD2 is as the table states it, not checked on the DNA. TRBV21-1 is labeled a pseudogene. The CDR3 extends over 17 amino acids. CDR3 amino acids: CASSNFLTSASTDTQYF. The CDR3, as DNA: TGTGCCAGCAGCAACTTTCTGACTAGCGCTAGCACAGATACGCAGTATTTT.

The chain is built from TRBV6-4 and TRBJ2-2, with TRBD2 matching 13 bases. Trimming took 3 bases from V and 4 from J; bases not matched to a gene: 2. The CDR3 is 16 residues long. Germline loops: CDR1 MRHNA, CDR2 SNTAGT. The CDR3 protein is CASSERLAGGTGELFF. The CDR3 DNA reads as TGTGCCAGCAGTGAACGACTAGCGGGGGGCACCGGGGAGCTGTTTTTT.

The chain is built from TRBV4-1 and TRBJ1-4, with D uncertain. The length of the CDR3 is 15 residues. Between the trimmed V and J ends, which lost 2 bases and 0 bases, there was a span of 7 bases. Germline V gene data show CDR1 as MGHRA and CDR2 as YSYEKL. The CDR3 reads CASSQSAATNEKLFF. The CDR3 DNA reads TGCGCCAGCAGCCAAAGCGCCGCAACTAATGAAAAACTGTTTTTT.

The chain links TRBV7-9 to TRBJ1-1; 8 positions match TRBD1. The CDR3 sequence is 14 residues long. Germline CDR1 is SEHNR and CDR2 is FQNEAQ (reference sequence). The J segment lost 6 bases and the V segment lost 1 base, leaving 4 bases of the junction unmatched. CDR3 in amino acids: CASSLVPQGAEAFF. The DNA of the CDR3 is TGTGCCAGCAGCTTAGTACCACAGGGGGCTGAAGCTTTCTTT.

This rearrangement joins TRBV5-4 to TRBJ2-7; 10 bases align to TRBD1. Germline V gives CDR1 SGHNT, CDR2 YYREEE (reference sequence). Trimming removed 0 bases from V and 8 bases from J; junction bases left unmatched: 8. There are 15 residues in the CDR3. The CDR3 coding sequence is TGTGCCAGCAGCTTGGGGGGGACAGGGGTGTACAAGCAGTACTTC. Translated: CASSLGGTGVYKQYF.

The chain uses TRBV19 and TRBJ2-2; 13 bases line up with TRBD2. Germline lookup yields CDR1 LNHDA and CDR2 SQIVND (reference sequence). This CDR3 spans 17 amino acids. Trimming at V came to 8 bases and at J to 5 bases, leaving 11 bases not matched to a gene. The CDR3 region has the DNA TGTGCCAGTGCCCTAGGGACTAGCGGGGCCGGGACCGGGGAGCTGTTTTTT. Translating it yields CASALGTSGAGTGELFF.

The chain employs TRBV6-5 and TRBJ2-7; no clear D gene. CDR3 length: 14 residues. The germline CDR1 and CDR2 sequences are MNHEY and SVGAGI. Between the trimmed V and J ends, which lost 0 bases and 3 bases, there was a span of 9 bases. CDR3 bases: TGTGCCAGCAGTTACTCGAATCAGGACTACGAGCAGTACTTC. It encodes CASSYSNQDYEQYF.